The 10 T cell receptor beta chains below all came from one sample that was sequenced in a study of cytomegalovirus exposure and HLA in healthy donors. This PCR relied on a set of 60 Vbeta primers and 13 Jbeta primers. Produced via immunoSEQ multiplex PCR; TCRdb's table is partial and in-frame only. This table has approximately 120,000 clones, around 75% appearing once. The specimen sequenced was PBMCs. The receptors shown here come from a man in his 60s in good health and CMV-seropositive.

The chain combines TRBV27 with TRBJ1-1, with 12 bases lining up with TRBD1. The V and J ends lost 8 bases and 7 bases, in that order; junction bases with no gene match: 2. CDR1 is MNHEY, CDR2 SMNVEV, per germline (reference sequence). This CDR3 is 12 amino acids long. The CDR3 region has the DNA TGTGCCAGCGGGACAGGGGGCAGTGAAGCTTTCTTT. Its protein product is CASGTGGSEAFF.

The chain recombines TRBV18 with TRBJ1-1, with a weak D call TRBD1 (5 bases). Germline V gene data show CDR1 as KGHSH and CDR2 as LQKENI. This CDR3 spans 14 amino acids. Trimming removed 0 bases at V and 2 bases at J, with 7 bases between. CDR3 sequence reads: CASSPPDRNTEAFF. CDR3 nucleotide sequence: TGTGCCAGCTCACCACCTGACAGAAACACTGAAGCTTTCTTT.

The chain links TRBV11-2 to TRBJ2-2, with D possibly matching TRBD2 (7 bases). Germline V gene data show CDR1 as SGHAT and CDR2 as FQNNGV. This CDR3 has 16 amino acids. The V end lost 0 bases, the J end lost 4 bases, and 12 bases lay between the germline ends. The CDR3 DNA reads TGTGCCAGCAGCTTAGATCGGAGGGGGGGCACCGGGGAGCTGTTTTTT. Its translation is CASSLDRRGGTGELFF.

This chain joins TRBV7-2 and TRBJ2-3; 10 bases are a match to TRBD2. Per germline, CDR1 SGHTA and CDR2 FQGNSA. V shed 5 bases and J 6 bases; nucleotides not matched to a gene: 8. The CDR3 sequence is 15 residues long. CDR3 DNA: TGTGCCAGCAGCGGGAAAAGCGGGGGGGCGGATACGCAGTATTTT. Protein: CASSGKSGGADTQYF.

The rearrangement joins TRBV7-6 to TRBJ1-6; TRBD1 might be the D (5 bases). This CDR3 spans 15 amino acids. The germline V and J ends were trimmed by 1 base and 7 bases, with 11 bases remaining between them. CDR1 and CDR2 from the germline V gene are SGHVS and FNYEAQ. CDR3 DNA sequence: TGTGCCAGCAGCTTAGGGGGACGGGAGAATTCACCCCTCCACTTT. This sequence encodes CASSLGGRENSPLHF.

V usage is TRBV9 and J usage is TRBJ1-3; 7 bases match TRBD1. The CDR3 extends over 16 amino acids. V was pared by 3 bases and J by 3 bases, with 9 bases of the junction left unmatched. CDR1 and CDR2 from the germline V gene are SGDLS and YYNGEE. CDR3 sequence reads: CASSARQGPIGNTIYF. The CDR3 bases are TGTGCCAGCAGCGCCCGACAGGGACCGATTGGAAACACCATATATTTT.

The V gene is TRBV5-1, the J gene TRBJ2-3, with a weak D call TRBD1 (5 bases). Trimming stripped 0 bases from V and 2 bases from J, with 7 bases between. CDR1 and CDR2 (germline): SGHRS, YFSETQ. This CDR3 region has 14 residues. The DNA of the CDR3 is TGCGCCAGCAGCTTGGGACAGCACACAGATACGCAGTATTTT. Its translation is CASSLGQHTDTQYF.

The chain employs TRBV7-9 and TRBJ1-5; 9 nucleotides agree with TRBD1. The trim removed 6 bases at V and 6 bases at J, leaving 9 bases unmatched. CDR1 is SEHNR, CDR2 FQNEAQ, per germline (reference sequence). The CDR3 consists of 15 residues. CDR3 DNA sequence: TGTGCCAGCAGTCCCGGGGGGACAGGGCCTCAGCCCCAGCATTTT. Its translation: CASSPGGTGPQPQHF.

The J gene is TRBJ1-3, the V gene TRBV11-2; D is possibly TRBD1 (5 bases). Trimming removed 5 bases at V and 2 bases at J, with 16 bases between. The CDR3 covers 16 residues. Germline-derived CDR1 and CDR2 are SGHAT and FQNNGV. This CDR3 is CASSPQGAGPGNTIYF. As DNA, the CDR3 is TGTGCCAGCAGCCCCCAGGGTGCGGGGCCTGGAAACACCATATATTTT.

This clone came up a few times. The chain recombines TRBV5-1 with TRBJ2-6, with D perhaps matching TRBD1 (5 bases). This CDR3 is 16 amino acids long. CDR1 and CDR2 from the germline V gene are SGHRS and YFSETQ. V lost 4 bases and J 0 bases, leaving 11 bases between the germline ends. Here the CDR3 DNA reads TGCGCCAGCAGCGCAGGGTCCTTCTCTGGGGCCAACGTCCTGACTTTC. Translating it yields CASSAGSFSGANVLTF.